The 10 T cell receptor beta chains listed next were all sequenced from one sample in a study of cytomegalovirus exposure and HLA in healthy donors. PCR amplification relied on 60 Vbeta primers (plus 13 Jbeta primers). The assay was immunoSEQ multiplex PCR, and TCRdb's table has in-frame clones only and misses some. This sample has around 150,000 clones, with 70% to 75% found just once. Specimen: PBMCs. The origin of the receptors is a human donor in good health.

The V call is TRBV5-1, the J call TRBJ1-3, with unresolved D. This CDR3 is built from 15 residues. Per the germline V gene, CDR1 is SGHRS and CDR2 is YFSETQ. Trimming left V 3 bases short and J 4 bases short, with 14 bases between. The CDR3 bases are TGCGCCAGCAGCTCTCGCCCCGGGTCAGGAAACACCATATATTTT. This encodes CASSSRPGSGNTIYF.

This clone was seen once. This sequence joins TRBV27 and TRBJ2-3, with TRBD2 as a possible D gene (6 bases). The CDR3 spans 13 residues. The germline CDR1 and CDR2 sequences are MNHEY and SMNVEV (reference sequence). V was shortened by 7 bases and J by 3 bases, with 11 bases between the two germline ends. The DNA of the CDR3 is TGTGCCAGCAAGCCGGGGGTTACAGATACGCAGTATTTT. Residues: CASKPGVTDTQYF.

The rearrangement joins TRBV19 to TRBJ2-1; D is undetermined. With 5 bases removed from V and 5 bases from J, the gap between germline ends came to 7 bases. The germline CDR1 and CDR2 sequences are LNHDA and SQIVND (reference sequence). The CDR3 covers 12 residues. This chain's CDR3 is CASSFRDNEQFF. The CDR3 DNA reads TGTGCCAGTAGTTTTCGGGACAATGAGCAGTTCTTC.

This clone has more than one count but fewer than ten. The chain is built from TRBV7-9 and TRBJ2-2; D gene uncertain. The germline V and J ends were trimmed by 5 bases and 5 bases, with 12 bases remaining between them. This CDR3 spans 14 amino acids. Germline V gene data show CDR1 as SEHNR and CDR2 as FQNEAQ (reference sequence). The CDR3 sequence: CASSGLGFTGELFF. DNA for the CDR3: TGTGCCAGCAGCGGATTGGGCTTTACCGGGGAGCTGTTTTTT.

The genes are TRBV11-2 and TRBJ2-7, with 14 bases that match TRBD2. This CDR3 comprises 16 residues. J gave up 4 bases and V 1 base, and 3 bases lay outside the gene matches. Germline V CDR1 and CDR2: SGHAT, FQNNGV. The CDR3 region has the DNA TGTGCCAGCAGCTTAGGGGGACTAGCGGGGGAGTACGAGCAGTACTTC. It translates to CASSLGGLAGEYEQYF.

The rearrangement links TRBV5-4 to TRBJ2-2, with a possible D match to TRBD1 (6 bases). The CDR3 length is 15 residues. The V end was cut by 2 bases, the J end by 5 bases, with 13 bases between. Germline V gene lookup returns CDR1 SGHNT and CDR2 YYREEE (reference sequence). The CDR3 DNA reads TGTGCCAGCAGCTTTCCGGGACAAGGAACCGGGGAGCTGTTTTTT. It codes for CASSFPGQGTGELFF.

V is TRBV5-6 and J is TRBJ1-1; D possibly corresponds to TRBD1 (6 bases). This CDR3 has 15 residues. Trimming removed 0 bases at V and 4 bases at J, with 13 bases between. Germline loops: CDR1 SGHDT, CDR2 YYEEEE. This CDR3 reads CASSLDQGLSTEAFF. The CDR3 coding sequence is TGTGCCAGCAGCTTGGATCAGGGGCTGAGCACTGAAGCTTTCTTT.

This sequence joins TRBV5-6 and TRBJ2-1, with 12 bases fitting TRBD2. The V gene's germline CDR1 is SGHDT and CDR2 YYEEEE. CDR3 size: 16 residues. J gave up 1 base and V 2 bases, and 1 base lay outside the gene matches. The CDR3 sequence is CASSFLAGGSYNEQFF. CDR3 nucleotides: TGTGCCAGCAGCTTCCTAGCGGGGGGGTCCTACAATGAGCAGTTCTTC.

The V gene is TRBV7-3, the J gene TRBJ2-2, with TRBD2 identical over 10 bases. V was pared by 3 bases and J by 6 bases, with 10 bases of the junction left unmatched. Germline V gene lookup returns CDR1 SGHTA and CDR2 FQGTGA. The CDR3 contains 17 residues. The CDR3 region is CASSFSPSGGPPGELFF. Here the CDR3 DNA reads TGTGCCAGCAGCTTCTCTCCTAGCGGGGGCCCCCCCGGGGAGCTGTTTTTT.

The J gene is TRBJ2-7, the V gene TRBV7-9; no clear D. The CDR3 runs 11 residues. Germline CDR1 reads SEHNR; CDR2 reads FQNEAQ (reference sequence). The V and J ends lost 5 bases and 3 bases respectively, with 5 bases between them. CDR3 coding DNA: TGTGCCAGCAGCCCCAACTACGAGCAGTACTTC. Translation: CASSPNYEQYF.